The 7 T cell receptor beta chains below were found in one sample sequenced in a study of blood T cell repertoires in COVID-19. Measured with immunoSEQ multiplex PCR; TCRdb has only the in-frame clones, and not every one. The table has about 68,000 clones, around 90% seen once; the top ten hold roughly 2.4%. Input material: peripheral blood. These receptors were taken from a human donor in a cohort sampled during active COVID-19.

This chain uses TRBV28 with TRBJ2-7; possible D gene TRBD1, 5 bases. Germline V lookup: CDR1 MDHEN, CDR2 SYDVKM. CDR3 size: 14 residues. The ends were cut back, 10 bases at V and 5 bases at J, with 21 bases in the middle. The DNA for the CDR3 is TGTGCCATCACCACAGGAAGAAAGGGAAACGAGCAGTACTTC. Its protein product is CAITTGRKGNEQYF.

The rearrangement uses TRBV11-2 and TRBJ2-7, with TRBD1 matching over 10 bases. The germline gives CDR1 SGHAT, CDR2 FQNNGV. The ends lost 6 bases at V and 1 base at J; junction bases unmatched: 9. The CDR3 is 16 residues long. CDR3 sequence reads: CASRSSRTGGSYEQYF. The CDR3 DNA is TGTGCCAGCAGATCATCTCGGACAGGGGGGTCCTACGAGCAGTACTTC.

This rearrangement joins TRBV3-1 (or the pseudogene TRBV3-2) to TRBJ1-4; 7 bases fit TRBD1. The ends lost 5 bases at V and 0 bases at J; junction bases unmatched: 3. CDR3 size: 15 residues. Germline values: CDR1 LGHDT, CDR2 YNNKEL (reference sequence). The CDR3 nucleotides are TGTGCCAGCAGCGGGACAGTTGCAACTAATGAAAAACTGTTTTTT. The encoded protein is CASSGTVATNEKLFF.

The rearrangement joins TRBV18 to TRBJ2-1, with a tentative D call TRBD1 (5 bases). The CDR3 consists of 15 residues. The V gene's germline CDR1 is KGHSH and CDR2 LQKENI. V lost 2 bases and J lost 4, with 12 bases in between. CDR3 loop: CASSPARGRYNEQFF. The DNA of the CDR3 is TGTGCCAGCTCACCAGCAAGGGGCCGATACAATGAGCAGTTCTTC.

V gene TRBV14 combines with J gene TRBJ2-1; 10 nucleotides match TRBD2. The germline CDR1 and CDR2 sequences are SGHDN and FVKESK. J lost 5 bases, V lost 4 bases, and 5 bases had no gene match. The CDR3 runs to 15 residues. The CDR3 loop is CASSPWLAGDNEQFF. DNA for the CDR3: TGTGCCAGCAGCCCCTGGCTAGCGGGGGACAATGAGCAGTTCTTC.

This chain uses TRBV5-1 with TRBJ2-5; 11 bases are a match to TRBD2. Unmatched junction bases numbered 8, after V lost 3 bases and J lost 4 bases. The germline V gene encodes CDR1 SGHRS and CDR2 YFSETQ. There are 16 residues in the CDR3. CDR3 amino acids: CASSSDIAGGRETQYF. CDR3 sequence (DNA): TGCGCCAGCAGCTCGGATATAGCGGGGGGGCGAGAGACCCAGTACTTC.

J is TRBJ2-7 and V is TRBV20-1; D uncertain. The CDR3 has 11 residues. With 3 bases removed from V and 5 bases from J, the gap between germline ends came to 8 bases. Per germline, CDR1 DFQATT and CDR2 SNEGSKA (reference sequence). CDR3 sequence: CSASYTHEQYF. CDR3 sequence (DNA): TGCAGTGCTAGTTACACCCACGAGCAGTACTTC.